Sequencing of this TCR beta chain was carried out in a study of cytotoxic CD8 clonotypes in ibrutinib-treated CLL. T cells were sequenced at a targeted depth of 1 in 200,000 to 1 in 1 million. The assay was immunoSEQ multiplex PCR, and TCRdb's table has in-frame clones only and misses some. Of around 250,000 clones in the sample, less than 75% were seen once. This clone has a handful of counts. What it recognizes is unknown. Study findings and constraints: Baseline values of clonality outstripped age-matched healthy donors and followed circulating CD8+ T-cell counts. The study found clonality rose at ibrutinib response, then fell toward baseline at progression.

The germline V gene has CDR1 MNHNY and CDR2 SVGAGI (reference sequence). The CDR3 is 13 amino acids. V lost 7 bases and J lost 0, with 7 bases in between. Specimen: PBMCs, collected after 24 months of ibrutinib treatment. The TCR sequence derives from a human donor with chronic lymphocytic leukemia. The gene calls are TRBV6-6 and TRBJ2-4, with no clear D. CDR3 DNA sequence: TGTGCCAGCAATGAATTAGCCAAAAACATTCAGTACTTC. Its protein product is CASNELAKNIQYF.